Listed below are T cell receptor beta chains from one sample, sequenced in a study of shared clonotypes between healthy human individuals. Assay used: immunoSEQ multiplex PCR; TCRdb lists only in-frame clones, some missing. This table holds around 750,000 clones, approximately 79% found once. The sequencing sample was made of memory CD4+ T cells sorted from blood. Receptors originate from a woman aged 30 to 39 in good health. The CDR3 runs from the conserved cysteine through the conserved F or W. The D gene is left open where the match is weak. Rows may omit the clone size; those that give it use once, few, many or a size class.

j_call: TRBJ2-7; v_call: TRBV5-5; d_call: TRBD1; clone_size: -; cdr3_aa: CASSLTGYEQYF; cdr3_nt: TGTGCCAGCAGCCTGACAGGGTACGAGCAGTACTTC
j_call: TRBJ1-4; v_call: TRBV7-9; d_call: -; clone_size: -; cdr3_aa: CASSPDSFNEKLFF; cdr3_nt: TGTGCCAGCAGCCCGGACAGCTTTAATGAAAAACTGTTTTTT
j_call: TRBJ2-5; v_call: TRBV5-1; d_call: -; clone_size: once; cdr3_aa: CASSFPRRSSQETQYF; cdr3_nt: TGCGCCAGCAGCTTCCCACGGCGGAGCTCCCAAGAGACCCAGTACTTC
j_call: TRBJ1-3; v_call: TRBV29-1; d_call: -; clone_size: -; cdr3_aa: CSVVGLSSGNTIYF; cdr3_nt: TGCAGCGTTGTGGGACTGAGCTCTGGAAACACCATATATTTT
j_call: TRBJ2-1; v_call: TRBV14; d_call: -; clone_size: -; cdr3_aa: CASSQARTVTRQGEQFF; cdr3_nt: TGTGCCAGCAGCCAAGCGAGGACGGTAACCCGGCAGGGTGAGCAGTTCTTC
j_call: TRBJ2-4; v_call: TRBV2; d_call: -; clone_size: -; cdr3_aa: CASIRELAKNIQYF; cdr3_nt: TGTGCCAGCATAAGAGAACTAGCCAAAAACATTCAGTACTTC
j_call: TRBJ2-1; v_call: TRBV5-1; d_call: -; clone_size: -; cdr3_aa: CASSFGEGINEQFF; cdr3_nt: TGCGCCAGCAGCTTTGGAGAGGGGATCAATGAGCAGTTCTTC
j_call: TRBJ2-1; v_call: TRBV11-2; d_call: -; clone_size: -; cdr3_aa: CASSARQLYNEQFF; cdr3_nt: TGTGCCAGCAGCGCACGACAGCTATACAATGAGCAGTTCTTC
j_call: TRBJ1-4; v_call: TRBV6-1; d_call: -; clone_size: -; cdr3_aa: CASSGYSRLRSEKLFF; cdr3_nt: TGTGCCAGCAGTGGCTACTCCCGACTTAGAAGTGAAAAACTGTTTTTT
j_call: TRBJ1-3; v_call: TRBV7-9; d_call: -; clone_size: -; cdr3_aa: CASSYRTSGNTIYF; cdr3_nt: TGTGCCAGCAGCTACAGAACCTCTGGAAACACCATATATTTT
j_call: TRBJ1-2; v_call: TRBV27; d_call: -; clone_size: -; cdr3_aa: CASSTFIRTRARETDGYTF; cdr3_nt: TGTGCCAGCAGCACTTTTATACGTACCCGGGCCCGGGAAACGGATGGCTACACCTTC
j_call: TRBJ1-1; v_call: TRBV5-1; d_call: -; clone_size: -; cdr3_aa: CASSLAAGQAEAFF; cdr3_nt: TGCGCCAGCAGCTTGGCCGCCGGGCAGGCTGAAGCTTTCTTT
j_call: TRBJ2-7; v_call: TRBV11-2; d_call: -; clone_size: once; cdr3_aa: CASSLGLVTEQYF; cdr3_nt: TGTGCCAGCAGCTTAGGGCTAGTAACCGAGCAGTACTTC
j_call: TRBJ2-7; v_call: TRBV28; d_call: -; clone_size: -; cdr3_aa: CASSSSGAGRSSYEQYF; cdr3_nt: TGTGCCAGCAGTTCCTCGGGGGCGGGAAGAAGCTCCTACGAGCAGTACTTC
j_call: TRBJ2-2; v_call: TRBV11-2; d_call: TRBD1; clone_size: once; cdr3_aa: CASSLGTGFYGDGELFF; cdr3_nt: TGTGCCAGCAGCCTCGGGACAGGGTTTTATGGAGACGGGGAGCTGTTTTTT
j_call: TRBJ1-5; v_call: TRBV6-1; d_call: -; clone_size: -; cdr3_aa: CASSELSLGQPQHF; cdr3_nt: TGTGCCAGCAGTGAACTGTCCCTGGGTCAGCCCCAGCATTTT
j_call: TRBJ2-7; v_call: TRBV6-5; d_call: -; clone_size: -; cdr3_aa: CASRLDTSYEQYF; cdr3_nt: TGTGCCAGCAGACTTGACACCTCCTACGAGCAGTACTTC
j_call: TRBJ1-1; v_call: TRBV6-1; d_call: TRBD1; clone_size: -; cdr3_aa: CASSAVQTGGPEAFF; cdr3_nt: TGTGCCAGCAGTGCCGTCCAAACAGGGGGCCCTGAAGCTTTCTTT
j_call: TRBJ2-7; v_call: TRBV7-2; d_call: TRBD1; clone_size: -; cdr3_aa: CASSPERGPHEQYF; cdr3_nt: TGTGCCAGCAGCCCCGAGAGGGGGCCCCACGAGCAGTACTTC
j_call: TRBJ2-1; v_call: TRBV14; d_call: TRBD2; clone_size: -; cdr3_aa: CASSQEKAGVFSNEQFF; cdr3_nt: TGTGCCAGCAGCCAAGAGAAGGCGGGAGTGTTTAGCAATGAGCAGTTCTTC
j_call: TRBJ2-7; v_call: TRBV28; d_call: -; clone_size: -; cdr3_aa: CASRTAGGGTEQYF; cdr3_nt: TGTGCCAGCAGGACAGCGGGTGGGGGTACCGAGCAGTACTTC